The rows below give T cell receptor beta chains drawn from one sample of a study of shared clonotypes between healthy human individuals. This table comes from immunoSEQ multiplex PCR, and its TCRdb copy is limited to in-frame clones, with some not included. The sample yields roughly 2.1 million clones, approximately 94% seen once. Sequenced sample: naive CD8+ T cells from PBMCs. These receptors originate from a young man in good health. Some clones in this sample may be carry-over from other donors' samples. Each CDR3 is given with its conserved first and last residue. Fields, in order: D gene, V gene, clone size, CDR3 length, J gene, CDR3 DNA, CDR3 protein. A D gene is named only where the DNA matches it firmly. Size values are once, few and many counts, or a class for expanded clones, and some rows have none.

D: .
V: TRBV9
size: once
length: 15
J: TRBJ2-7
DNA: TGTGCCAGCAGCGTAGGTGGCGGTTTCTCCTACGAGCAGTACTTC
CDR3: CASSVGGGFSYEQYF

D: .
V: TRBV4-2
size: .
length: 12
J: TRBJ1-2
DNA: TGTGCCAGCAGCCATGAGTCCTATGGCTACACCTTC
CDR3: CASSHESYGYTF

D: TRBD2
V: TRBV7-9
size: .
length: 16
J: TRBJ2-7
DNA: TGTGCCAGCAGCGCCCCGGGACTAGGGGTCTCCTACGAGCAGTACTTC
CDR3: CASSAPGLGVSYEQYF

D: .
V: TRBV28
size: .
length: 10
J: TRBJ2-1
DNA: TGTGCCAGCAGTTTAAATGAGCAGTTCTTC
CDR3: CASSLNEQFF

D: TRBD2
V: TRBV19
size: .
length: 12
J: TRBJ2-4
DNA: TGTGCCAGCCGACACGGGAGGGACATTCAGTACTTC
CDR3: CASRHGRDIQYF

D: .
V: TRBV30
size: few
length: 14
J: TRBJ1-1
DNA: TGTGCCTGGAGTGTAGCCAGGGTAGGAACTGAAGCTTTCTTT
CDR3: CAWSVARVGTEAFF

D: TRBD2
V: TRBV5-1
size: .
length: 15
J: TRBJ2-7
DNA: TGCGCCAGCAGCGGTGGGACTAGCGCAGCCTACGAGCAGTACTTC
CDR3: CASSGGTSAAYEQYF

D: .
V: TRBV19
size: few
length: 13
J: TRBJ1-1
DNA: TGTGCCAGTAGTCTCAGCCGGTACACTGAAGCTTTCTTT
CDR3: CASSLSRYTEAFF

D: .
V: TRBV10-3
size: .
length: 15
J: TRBJ1-2
DNA: TGTGCCATCAGTGAGTCGAGTAGGGCCGAGGATGGCTACACCTTC
CDR3: CAISESSRAEDGYTF

D: .
V: TRBV27
size: .
length: 10
J: TRBJ2-5
DNA: TGTGCCAGCGGAGAAGAGACCCAGTACTTC
CDR3: CASGEETQYF

D: TRBD2
V: TRBV5-8
size: .
length: 16
J: TRBJ2-1
DNA: TGTGCCAGCAGCCCCGGACTAGCGCAAACCTACAATGAGCAGTTCTTC
CDR3: CASSPGLAQTYNEQFF

D: .
V: TRBV4-3
size: .
length: 15
J: TRBJ1-4
DNA: TGCGCCAGCAGCCAAGACAGCCCGGCTAATGAAAAACTGTTTTTT
CDR3: CASSQDSPANEKLFF

D: .
V: TRBV5-1
size: .
length: 16
J: TRBJ2-2
DNA: TGCGCCAGCGGATCCGCGCAGGGACGAAGTACCGGGGAGCTGTTTTTT
CDR3: CASGSAQGRSTGELFF

D: .
V: TRBV7-2
size: .
length: 16
J: TRBJ2-5
DNA: TGTGCCAGCAGCCCTAGTCTTAGGGAAGGGTGGGAGACCCAGTACTTC
CDR3: CASSPSLREGWETQYF

D: .
V: TRBV5-4
size: .
length: 15
J: TRBJ2-3
DNA: TGTGCCAGCAGCTTGCCAGCGGGCCGCACAGATACGCAGTATTTT
CDR3: CASSLPAGRTDTQYF

D: TRBD1
V: TRBV5-4
size: once
length: 17
J: TRBJ1-1
DNA: TGTGCCAGCAGCTTGGCAGGGGGCAGGGGGATGAACACTGAAGCTTTCTTT
CDR3: CASSLAGGRGMNTEAFF

D: .
V: TRBV5-1
size: once
length: 16
J: TRBJ2-7
DNA: TGCGCCAGCAGCTTGGATGGAGGGACAAGCTCCTACGAGCAGTACTTC
CDR3: CASSLDGGTSSYEQYF

D: .
V: TRBV28
size: .
length: 15
J: TRBJ2-7
DNA: TGTGCCAGCAGTTTCTACACAACCAGCAGTCTCGAGCAGTACTTC
CDR3: CASSFYTTSSLEQYF

D: .
V: TRBV11-2
size: .
length: 13
J: TRBJ2-7
DNA: TGTGCCAGCAGCTTAAGCGGAGACTACGAGCAGTACTTC
CDR3: CASSLSGDYEQYF

D: TRBD1
V: TRBV13
size: once
length: 14
J: TRBJ2-3
DNA: TGTGCCAGCAGCTCAGGACAGGGGGCAGATACGCAGTATTTT
CDR3: CASSSGQGADTQYF

D: .
V: TRBV28
size: .
length: 13
J: TRBJ2-3
DNA: TGTGCCAGCAGCCGCTTACGGGAGTATACGCAGTATTTT
CDR3: CASSRLREYTQYF

D: .
V: TRBV11-3
size: .
length: 14
J: TRBJ2-7
DNA: TGTGCCAGCAGCGGGCGGGGAGAGGGTAGTGTGCAGTACTTC
CDR3: CASSGRGEGSVQYF

D: .
V: TRBV4-1
size: .
length: 13
J: TRBJ1-1
DNA: TGCGCCAGCAGCCAAGGTCCTAACACTGAAGCTTTCTTT
CDR3: CASSQGPNTEAFF

D: TRBD2
V: TRBV7-9
size: .
length: 16
J: TRBJ2-1
DNA: TGTGCCAGCAGCTTAGCGGGAGGGAACTCCTACAATGAGCAGTTCTTC
CDR3: CASSLAGGNSYNEQFF

D: .
V: TRBV18
size: once
length: 15
J: TRBJ2-3
DNA: TGTGCCAGCTCACCACCCACAGGCAAAGCAGATACGCAGTATTTT
CDR3: CASSPPTGKADTQYF

D: TRBD1
V: TRBV7-3
size: .
length: 12
J: TRBJ2-7
DNA: TGTGCCAGCAGCTCAACAGGGGAGGAGCAGTACTTC
CDR3: CASSSTGEEQYF

D: TRBD1
V: TRBV27
size: .
length: 14
J: TRBJ1-1
DNA: TGTGCCAGCAGTCTCACAGGGGCTTCCGCTGAAGCTTTCTTT
CDR3: CASSLTGASAEAFF

D: .
V: TRBV5-1
size: .
length: 12
J: TRBJ2-1
DNA: TGCGCCAGCAGCTTGGTGTACAATGAGCAGTTCTTC
CDR3: CASSLVYNEQFF

D: TRBD1
V: TRBV19
size: .
length: 17
J: TRBJ2-2
DNA: TGTGCCAGTAGTATTCTCGGGACAGCGTTAAACACCGGGGAGCTGTTTTTT
CDR3: CASSILGTALNTGELFF

D: .
V: TRBV27
size: .
length: 14
J: TRBJ2-2
DNA: TGTGCCAGCAGTGGACATTCGAACACCGGGGAGCTGTTTTTT
CDR3: CASSGHSNTGELFF

D: TRBD1
V: TRBV29-1
size: .
length: 15
J: TRBJ1-2
DNA: TGCAGCGTTGCCGGGACAGGGGCTTCTAACTATGGCTACACCTTC
CDR3: CSVAGTGASNYGYTF

D: .
V: TRBV7-9
size: .
length: 14
J: TRBJ1-3
DNA: TGTGCCAGCAGCTCTGCACTGGGGGGAAACACCATATATTTT
CDR3: CASSSALGGNTIYF

D: .
V: TRBV7-7
size: .
length: 15
J: TRBJ1-3
DNA: TGTGCCAGCAGCTTAGGGGCAGGCGCTGGAAACACCATATATTTT
CDR3: CASSLGAGAGNTIYF

D: .
V: TRBV7-9
size: .
length: 14
J: TRBJ1-1
DNA: TGTGCCAGCAGCGGTGAGCCAGGAGGAACTGAAGCTTTCTTT
CDR3: CASSGEPGGTEAFF

D: TRBD2
V: TRBV11-2
size: .
length: 16
J: TRBJ2-1
DNA: TGTGCCAGCAGCCGGACTAGCGGGAGTGCCTACAATGAGCAGTTCTTC
CDR3: CASSRTSGSAYNEQFF

D: TRBD1
V: TRBV5-1
size: .
length: 16
J: TRBJ2-1
DNA: TGCGCCAGCAGCTTTGACAGGGGGGCGGTTTACAATGAGCAGTTCTTC
CDR3: CASSFDRGAVYNEQFF

D: .
V: TRBV28
size: .
length: 15
J: TRBJ2-5
DNA: TGTGCCAGCAGTTTATTGGGACAACCCCAAGAGACCCAGTACTTC
CDR3: CASSLLGQPQETQYF

D: TRBD2
V: TRBV4-2
size: .
length: 15
J: TRBJ2-3
DNA: TGTGCCAGCAGCGACACTAGCGCGAACACAGATACGCAGTATTTT
CDR3: CASSDTSANTDTQYF

D: .
V: TRBV7-2
size: .
length: 15
J: TRBJ1-5
DNA: TGTGCCAGCAGCTTATCAGTCTATAGCAATCAGCCCCAGCATTTT
CDR3: CASSLSVYSNQPQHF

D: TRBD2
V: TRBV27
size: .
length: 16
J: TRBJ2-1
DNA: TGTGCCAGCAGTTTATCGAGTGGGACTAGCGGGAATGAGCAGTTCTTC
CDR3: CASSLSSGTSGNEQFF

D: TRBD1
V: TRBV7-9
size: .
length: 14
J: TRBJ1-4
DNA: TGTGCCAGCGGTTCACAGGGGCATGATGAAAAACTGTTTTTT
CDR3: CASGSQGHDEKLFF

D: .
V: TRBV9
size: .
length: 15
J: TRBJ2-5
DNA: TGTGCCAGCAGCGGGGGGATAGCGACCGGAGAGACCCAGTACTTC
CDR3: CASSGGIATGETQYF

D: .
V: TRBV29-1
size: .
length: 13
J: TRBJ1-1
DNA: TGCAGCGTGTCGGGACCCATGAACACTGAAGCTTTCTTT
CDR3: CSVSGPMNTEAFF

D: TRBD2
V: TRBV10-3
size: .
length: 15
J: TRBJ2-1
DNA: TGTGCCATCAGTTCGACTAGCGGTAACTACAATGAGCAGTTCTTC
CDR3: CAISSTSGNYNEQFF

D: TRBD1
V: TRBV6-5
size: .
length: 16
J: TRBJ1-3
DNA: TGTGCCAGCAGTTCCTCCGAGACAGGGGCTGGAAACACCATATATTTT
CDR3: CASSSSETGAGNTIYF

D: TRBD2
V: TRBV27
size: .
length: 15
J: TRBJ2-1
DNA: TGTGCCAGCAGTGGCGGGAGGGCCAAGGAAAATGAGCAGTTCTTC
CDR3: CASSGGRAKENEQFF

D: .
V: TRBV27
size: .
length: 16
J: TRBJ2-2
DNA: TGTGCCAGCAGCTTCTTAGGAGGATTATACACCGGGGAGCTGTTTTTT
CDR3: CASSFLGGLYTGELFF

D: TRBD1
V: TRBV10-3
size: once
length: 17
J: TRBJ1-3
DNA: TGTGCCATCAGTGAGGCAAAACAGGGGACGGCTGGAAACACCATATATTTT
CDR3: CAISEAKQGTAGNTIYF